What follows are 19 T cell receptor beta chains derived from one specimen sequenced in a study of regulatory T cells in long-lasting Graves disease. iRepertoire HTBI primers and Arm-PCR of CDR3 regions built TCR beta libraries. TCRdb recomputed calls from the multiplex PCR reads with MiXCR, one row per CDR3 protein. Among fewer than 450,000 distinct CDR3 sequences listed, 15% were seen once. The time point is: newly diagnosed GD, antithyroid drugs for less than 3 months. PBMCs provided the RNA from which the TCR library was made. The same specimen was also included in a second study, on T cells in Graves' hyperthyroidism and ophthalmopathy.

Sequenced material: peripheral blood mononuclear cells (PBMCs), taken at new diagnosis, from a patient treated with antithyroid drugs. The source of these receptors is a woman between 40 and 55 years old with Graves disease.

Notes on this clonotype: This sequence may be a read error, since a much larger clone differs from it by one base. The V and J genes are TRBV27 and TRBJ1-2; TRBD1 aligns across 10 bases. This CDR3 comprises 15 residues. Germline CDR1 MNHEY, CDR2 SMNVEV (reference sequence). CDR3: CARSLSGTGEGGYTF. For the CDR3, the DNA is TGTGCCAGGAGTTTATCTGGGACAGGGGAGGGTGGCTACACCTTC.

The chain has TRBV2 and TRBJ2-5; D gene uncertain. CDR1 is SNHLY, CDR2 FYNNEI, per germline. The CDR3 loop spans 14 amino acids. V lost 3 bases to trimming and J lost 3 bases, with 11 bases between them. CDR3 sequence (DNA): TGTGCCAGCAGTGAGGCGGCGGTAAAAGAGACCCAGTACTTC. As protein: CASSEAAVKETQYF.

This clonotype has a single count. A far larger clone is just one base off, so this is likely a read error. A read error is likely, as this CDR3 ends without the conserved phenylalanine or tryptophan. This rearrangement joins TRBV4-3 to TRBJ1-1; D perhaps matches TRBD1 (5 bases). This CDR3 has 15 amino acids. Germline CDR1 is LGHNA and CDR2 is YSLEER. Trimming took off 1 base at V and 1 base at J, with 10 bases between the two ends. CDR3 sequence: CASSQGGPSNTEAFL. CDR3 bases: TGCGCCAGCAGCCAAGGGGGCCCGTCGAACACTGAAGCTTTCCTT.

This clonotype came up many times. The chain couples TRBV27 to TRBJ2-2, with D perhaps TRBD2 (6 bases). Germline V gives CDR1 MNHEY, CDR2 SMNVEV (reference sequence). The germline V and J ends were trimmed by 1 base and 0 bases, with 12 bases remaining between them. This CDR3 spans 17 amino acids. CDR3 region: CASSLWFGGSNTGELFF. The CDR3 region has the DNA TGTGCCAGCAGTTTATGGTTCGGGGGATCGAACACCGGGGAGCTGTTTTTT.

This clonotype was seen ten or more times. V gene TRBV18 combines with J gene TRBJ1-1, with a weak D call TRBD1 (5 bases). The V end was cut by 1 base, the J end by 8 bases, with 11 bases between. This CDR3 has 13 residues. CDR1 is KGHSH and CDR2 is LQKENI in the germline V gene. The CDR3 spells CASSPRSTGEAFF. CDR3 DNA: TGTGCCAGCTCACCACGTAGCACAGGAGAAGCTTTCTTT.

This clonotype was found many times. This rearrangement joins TRBV10-2 to TRBJ1-2, with D possibly matching TRBD1 (6 bases). V shed 2 bases and J shed 3 bases, with 13 bases lying between them. This CDR3 has 15 amino acids. Germline CDR1 is WSHSY and CDR2 is SAAADI. Written as DNA, the CDR3 is TGCGCCAGCAGTGAGAGGGGGGGGGAAGACTATGGCTACACCTTC. This translates into CASSERGGEDYGYTF.

This clonotype was counted ten times or more. The chain employs TRBV27 and TRBJ2-7; 13 nucleotides line up with TRBD2. The CDR3 spans 18 residues. Germline-derived CDR1 and CDR2 are MNHEY and SMNVEV (reference sequence). V dropped 1 base and J dropped 3; count of bases not matched to a gene: 9. The CDR3 loop is CASSLYPSTSGRYYEQYF. The CDR3, as DNA: TGTGCCAGCAGTTTATACCCCTCGACTAGCGGGAGGTACTACGAGCAGTACTTC.

The chain uses TRBV11-2 and TRBJ2-5, with 10 bases aligning to TRBD1. The end of the DNA fits TRBJ2-1 better, so the J call may be wrong. CDR3 length equals 15 residues. Germline-derived CDR1 and CDR2 are SGHAT and FQNNGV. DNA of the CDR3: TGTGCCAGCAGCTTATCGGGACAGGGGAACAATGAGCAGTTCTTC. This encodes CASSLSGQGNNEQFF.

The V gene is TRBV7-2, the J gene TRBJ2-5, with 10 bases matching TRBD2. With 1 base clipped from V and 4 bases from J, the junction kept 6 bases outside the gene matches. This CDR3 comprises 16 residues. In germline, CDR1 is SGHTA, CDR2 FQGNSA. CDR3 DNA sequence: TGTGCCAGCAGCTTAGTAGCTAGCGGGAGTGGAGAGACCCAGTACTTC. It translates to CASSLVASGSGETQYF.

The chain recombines TRBV24-1 with TRBJ2-7; D remains unclear. From germline, CDR1 is KGHDR and CDR2 SFDVKD. The length of the CDR3 is 13 residues. Trimming stripped 5 bases from V and 3 bases from J, with 10 bases between. CDR3 sequence (DNA): TGTGCCACCAGTGTTCAGAGTGGCTACGAGCAGTACTTC. It yields the protein CATSVQSGYEQYF.

This clonotype was observed a few times. The V gene is TRBV10-2, the J gene TRBJ2-3; D remains unclear. V lost 4 bases to trimming and J lost 4 bases, with 9 bases between them. The length of the CDR3 is 13 residues. The germline V gene encodes CDR1 WSHSY and CDR2 SAAADI. The CDR3 loop reads CASSGGYPDTQYF. The CDR3 DNA reads as TGCGCCAGCAGTGGTGGATACCCAGATACGCAGTATTTT.

As for this clonotype: It differs at one base from a far larger clone, so likely a read error. V usage is TRBV7-8 and J usage is TRBJ2-7, with no clear D. CDR1 SGHVS and CDR2 FQNEAQ come from the germline V gene. V lost 7 bases and J 0 bases, leaving 10 bases between the germline ends. The CDR3 totals 13 residues. CDR3 sequence (DNA): TGTGCCAGCACCCCCGTTAGCTCCTACGAGCAGTACTTC. It is translated as CASTPVSSYEQYF.

The V call is TRBV18, the J call TRBJ2-2; 8 nucleotides match TRBD2. V lost 4 bases, J lost 5 bases, and 9 bases stayed unmatched. Germline values: CDR1 KGHSH, CDR2 LQKENI. CDR3 size: 16 residues. This CDR3 reads CASSLRGGLETGELFF. Written as DNA, the CDR3 is TGTGCCAGCTCACTCCGCGGGGGGCTAGAGACCGGGGAGCTGTTTTTT.

This clonotype was picked up many times. The J gene is TRBJ1-5, the V gene TRBV2; a possible D gene is TRBD1 (5 bases). Germline-derived CDR1 and CDR2 are SNHLY and FYNNEI. The length of the CDR3 is 15 residues. V was shortened by 6 bases and J by 4 bases, with 16 bases between the two germline ends. For the CDR3, the DNA is TGTGCCAGCAGCCCCCTGGGACGGACAAATCAGCCCCAGCATTTT. It codes for CASSPLGRTNQPQHF.

Many counts were recorded for this clonotype. The rearrangement joins TRBV6-2 or TRBV6-3 to TRBJ1-2; 9 bases are a match to TRBD1. Unmatched junction bases numbered 5, after V lost 2 bases and J lost 4 bases. Germline V lookup: CDR1 MNHEY, CDR2 SVGEGT. The length of the CDR3 is 15 residues. The CDR3 is CASSYTTGGGYGYTF. In nucleotides, the CDR3 is TGTGCCAGCAGTTACACCACAGGGGGCGGCTATGGCTACACCTTC.

This clonotype was picked up many times. The chain uses TRBV7-9 and TRBJ2-5; 10 bases line up with TRBD2. CDR1 is SEHNR, CDR2 FQNEAQ, per germline (reference sequence). The CDR3 has 15 residues. With V trimmed by 5 bases and J by 4 bases, 7 bases remained unmatched. DNA of the CDR3: TGTGCCAGCAGCGATAGCGGGAGGATGTCAGAGACCCAGTACTTC. As protein: CASSDSGRMSETQYF.

This clonotype was detected many times. J is TRBJ1-2 and V is TRBV27; 8 bases are shared with TRBD1. Germline V gives CDR1 MNHEY, CDR2 SMNVEV (reference sequence). The CDR3 length is 13 residues. V was clipped by 10 bases and J by 7 bases; unmatched bases: 11. CDR3 in DNA: TGTGCCACACGAATCAGGGGGCAAGGTGGCTACACCTTC. Translating gives CATRIRGQGGYTF.

This chain links TRBV13 with TRBJ1-2; D not certain. Trimming cost V 4 bases and J 0 bases, with 12 bases left between them. Germline lookup yields CDR1 PRHDT and CDR2 FYEKMQ (reference sequence). This CDR3 is 15 amino acids long. DNA for the CDR3: TGTGCCAGCAGCTCTGCGCAGTCAGCTAACTATGGCTACACCTTC. The encoded protein is CASSSAQSANYGYTF.

This clonotype appeared many times. V gene TRBV7-8 combines with J gene TRBJ2-7, with 7 bases fitting TRBD1. J lost 3 bases, V lost 4 bases, and 9 bases had no gene match. Germline-derived CDR1 and CDR2 are SGHVS and FQNEAQ. CDR3 length: 15 residues. CDR3 sequence: CASSYPDRVDYEQYF. The CDR3 DNA follows: TGTGCCAGCAGCTACCCCGACAGGGTGGACTACGAGCAGTACTTC.